This T cell receptor beta chain came from a study of blood T cell repertoires in COVID-19. As for the study in general: Sites across the United States, Italy and Spain contributed samples from acute and convalescent COVID-19. From T cells, B-cell-depleted T cells, or PBMCs came the material, which was cDNA or gDNA.

Per the original data handling: Reference gene primer amplification gave estimated nucleated cell counts. Repertoires were generated with immunoSEQ multiplex PCR, while TCRdb's copy carries only in-frame clones and drops some. The V and J calls and clone size were taken over from that table, and D and trimming were inferred from the DNA. The table lists approximately 84,000 clones, over 80% of them singletons. With V trimmed by 1 base and J by 2 bases, 7 bases remained unmatched. Looked up from germline, CDR1 is ENHRY and CDR2 is SYGVKD. The CDR3 contains 18 residues. The V call is TRBV10-3, the J call TRBJ2-3, with TRBD1 matching 12 bases. Material: peripheral blood. This receptor was taken from a human donor in a cohort sampled during active COVID-19. The CDR3 is CAISELPGQGAHTDTQYF. CDR3 sequence (DNA): TGTGCCATCAGTGAGTTACCGGGACAGGGGGCCCACACAGATACGCAGTATTTT.